The next 3 T cell receptor beta chains were all read from a single sample in a study of sequential checkpoint blockade in melanoma. Treatment: randomized to nivolumab then ipilimumab (arm A) or the reverse (arm B). Clones were read by immunoSEQ multiplex PCR, and TCRdb kept only the in-frame ones, dropping some. Among about 28,000 clones listed, approximately 91% were seen once. The sequences come from CD8+ T cells sorted from blood (inferred from file names), collected from a patient given nivolumab and ipilimumab in sequence. The origin of the receptors is a human donor with melanoma.

V gene TRBV5-4 combines with J gene TRBJ1-6, with 9 positions matching TRBD1. Germline trimming cut 4 bases from V and 5 bases from J; bases unmatched to any gene: 4. Per the germline V gene, CDR1 is SGHNT and CDR2 is YYREEE (reference sequence). CDR3 size: 15 residues. The CDR3 reads CASSLGQGNNSPLHF. The CDR3 DNA reads as TGTGCCAGCAGCCTAGGACAGGGGAATAATTCACCCCTCCACTTT.

The chain's CDR3 is CASSTGPSGNTIYF. The CDR3 region has the DNA TGTGCCAGCAGCACAGGGCCCTCTGGAAACACCATATATTTT. The chain employs TRBV9 and TRBJ1-3, with D tentatively TRBD1 (6 bases). This CDR3 contains 14 residues. The germline V gene has CDR1 SGDLS and CDR2 YYNGEE. V lost 4 bases, J lost 0 bases, and 8 bases lay in between.

The rearrangement joins TRBV19 to TRBJ1-1; D gene unclear. Trimming cost V 4 bases and J 3 bases, with 12 bases left between them. Germline V CDR1 and CDR2: LNHDA, SQIVND (reference sequence). The CDR3 contains 14 residues. CDR3 in DNA: TGTGCCAGTAGTAACGACTTAGGAGACACTGAAGCTTTCTTT. Translating gives CASSNDLGDTEAFF. Filled out from reference TRBV19 and TRBJ1-1, the complete variable domain reads DGGITQSPKYLFRKEGQNVTLSCEQNLNHDAMYWYRQDPGQGLRLIYYSQIVNDFQKGDIAEGYSVSREKKESFPLTVTSAQKNPTAFYLCASSNDLGDTEAFFGQGTRLTVV.